This T cell receptor (beta chain) stems from a study of regulatory T cells in long-lasting Graves disease. The overall study: Newly diagnosed Graves' patients had under 3 months of antithyroid drugs.

As to time point: newly diagnosed GD, antithyroid drugs for less than 3 months. Extracted PBMC RNA gave rise to the TCR library. Germline lookup yields CDR1 MNHEY and CDR2 SVGEGT. Trimming left V 5 bases short and J 1 base short, with 15 bases between. The CDR3 sequence is 16 residues long. Library construction for TCR beta used iRepertoire HTBI primers and Arm-PCR of CDR3 regions. MiXCR, applied by TCRdb to the multiplex PCR reads, yields one record per CDR3 protein. The table shows 350,000 to 500,000 distinct CDR3 sequences, with 11% to 15% occurring only once. The sample also formed part of further work on T cells in Graves' hyperthyroidism and ophthalmopathy.

This clonotype was obtained from a woman between 45 and 65 years old with Graves disease. This chain uses TRBV6-2 or TRBV6-3 with TRBJ1-5; TRBD1 is a possible D gene (5 bases). The material was peripheral blood mononuclear cells (PBMCs), obtained at new diagnosis, from a patient treated with antithyroid drugs. CDR3 in amino acids: CASSLFLGTSNQPQHF. CDR3 sequence (DNA): TGTGCCAGCAGTCTATTCCTCGGGACGAGCAATCAGCCCCAGCATTTT.